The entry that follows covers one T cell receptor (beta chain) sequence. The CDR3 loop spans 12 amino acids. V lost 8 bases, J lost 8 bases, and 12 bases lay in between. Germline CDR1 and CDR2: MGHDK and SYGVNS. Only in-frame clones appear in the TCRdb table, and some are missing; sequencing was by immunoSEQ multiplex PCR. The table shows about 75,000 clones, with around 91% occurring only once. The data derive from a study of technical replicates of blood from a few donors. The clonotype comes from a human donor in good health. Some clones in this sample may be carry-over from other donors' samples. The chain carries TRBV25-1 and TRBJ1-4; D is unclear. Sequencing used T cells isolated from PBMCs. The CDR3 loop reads CASSVDTEKLFF. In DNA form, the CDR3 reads TGTGCCAGCTCCGTAGACACCGAAAAACTGTTTTTT.